Listed below are T cell receptor beta chains from one sample, sequenced in a study of cytomegalovirus exposure and HLA in healthy donors. TCRdb keeps only in-frame clones here, not all; method: immunoSEQ multiplex PCR. In the table there are about 120,000 clones, more than 70% of which are singletons. Sequenced: PBMCs. These receptors all stem from a man between 45 and 60 years old in good health and CMV-seropositive. CDR3s include the opening cysteine and the closing phenylalanine or tryptophan. D genes are given only for firm matches. Not all rows give a size; the values are once, few, many and, for expanded clones, a class.

d_call j_call v_call clone_size cdr3_aa cdr3_nt
NA TRBJ2-5 TRBV5-1 NA CASSLAAVQETQYF TGCGCCAGCAGCTTAGCGGCGGTCCAAGAGACCCAGTACTTC
NA TRBJ2-2 TRBV2 NA CASTGEVDGELFF TGTGCCAGCACGGGGGAGGTGGACGGGGAGCTGTTTTTT
NA TRBJ1-6 TRBV27 once CASSLSARRPNSPLHF TGTGCCAGCAGTTTATCCGCGCGGAGGCCTAATTCACCCCTCCACTTT
NA TRBJ1-1 TRBV4-1 once CASSRNGMNTEAFF TGCGCCAGCAGCCGGAACGGGATGAACACTGAAGCTTTCTTT
NA TRBJ2-2 TRBV28 NA CATRTDSNTGELFF TGTGCCACCAGGACAGACTCGAACACCGGGGAGCTGTTTTTT
TRBD1 TRBJ2-1 TRBV19 NA CASSKVGLGQGYNEQFF TGTGCCAGTAGTAAAGTGGGTTTGGGACAGGGGTACAATGAGCAGTTCTTC
TRBD1 TRBJ1-1 TRBV27 NA CASRSFTGGTTEAFF TGTGCCAGCAGGTCCTTCACAGGGGGGACGACTGAAGCTTTCTTT
NA TRBJ1-2 TRBV2 few CASSENRGPNYGYTF TGTGCCAGCAGTGAGAATAGGGGCCCTAACTATGGCTACACCTTC
NA TRBJ1-3 TRBV28 NA CASSLGAISGNTIYF TGTGCCAGCAGTTTGGGGGCGATCTCTGGAAACACCATATATTTT
NA TRBJ2-3 TRBV6-5 NA CASSYLREADTQYF TGTGCCAGCAGTTACCTCAGGGAGGCAGATACGCAGTATTTT
NA TRBJ1-1 TRBV5-6 NA CASSFVGEGVDTEAFF TGTGCCAGCAGCTTTGTTGGAGAAGGGGTCGACACTGAAGCTTTCTTT
NA TRBJ2-7 TRBV11-2 NA CASRAGTSYEQYF TGTGCCAGCAGAGCGGGCACCTCCTACGAGCAGTACTTC
NA TRBJ2-5 TRBV5-1 NA CASSQGQGGRAETQYF TGCGCCAGCAGCCAAGGACAGGGAGGGAGGGCAGAGACCCAGTACTTC
NA TRBJ1-2 TRBV20-1 NA CSARAPGGYTF TGCAGTGCTAGGGCCCCGGGGGGCTACACCTTC
TRBD2 TRBJ2-7 TRBV28 once CASSFNWGTTSGRELYEQYF TGTGCCAGCAGTTTTAACTGGGGAACGACTAGCGGGAGGGAACTCTACGAGCAGTACTTC
TRBD1 TRBJ1-5 TRBV29-1 once CSVVDRVDQPQHF TGCAGCGTAGTAGACAGGGTAGATCAGCCCCAGCATTTT
TRBD1 TRBJ1-1 TRBV6-5 NA CASRETGQVWSEAFF TGTGCCAGCAGGGAGACAGGGCAAGTCTGGTCTGAAGCTTTCTTT
TRBD1 TRBJ2-1 TRBV6-5 NA CASETDRGDEQFF TGTGCCAGCGAGACGGACAGGGGCGATGAGCAGTTCTTC
TRBD2 TRBJ2-3 TRBV4-1 NA CASSPYLTSGDSTDTQYF TGCGCCAGCAGCCCCTACCTGACTAGCGGAGATAGCACAGATACGCAGTATTTT
NA TRBJ2-1 TRBV29-1 NA CSVGQGSDEQFF TGCAGCGTTGGTCAGGGATCCGATGAGCAGTTCTTC
TRBD1 TRBJ2-7 TRBV5-1 few CASSLAQGDRVSEQYF TGCGCCAGCAGCTTGGCCCAAGGAGACAGGGTGTCCGAGCAGTACTTC
TRBD1 TRBJ1-5 TRBV2 NA CASSHGRDRGSSNQPQHF TGTGCCAGCAGCCACGGCCGGGACAGGGGCTCTAGCAATCAGCCCCAGCATTTT
TRBD1 TRBJ1-1 TRBV6-1 NA CASSVTGVNTEAFF TGTGCCAGCAGTGTAACAGGGGTGAACACTGAAGCTTTCTTT
NA TRBJ2-7 TRBV6-5 NA CASSYQGGRYEQYF TGTGCCAGCAGTTACCAGGGGGGACGCTACGAGCAGTACTTC
NA TRBJ2-4 TRBV6-5 NA CASSDRMATKNSQYF TGTGCCAGCAGCGACAGGATGGCGACCAAAAACAGTCAGTACTTC
NA TRBJ2-7 TRBV27 NA CASSSWTDSYEQYF TGTGCCAGCAGTTCGTGGACAGATTCCTACGAGCAGTACTTC
NA TRBJ2-7 TRBV6-1 once CASSELGSSSYEQYF TGTGCCAGCAGTGAACTCGGGTCCAGCTCCTACGAGCAGTACTTC
TRBD1 TRBJ1-1 TRBV11-2 NA CASSFRQGTMNTEAFF TGTGCCAGCAGCTTTCGACAGGGAACTATGAACACTGAAGCTTTCTTT
TRBD2 TRBJ2-3 TRBV10-3 NA CAIAGTSGTGDTQYF TGTGCCATCGCTGGGACTAGCGGAACCGGGGATACGCAGTATTTT
TRBD1 TRBJ2-7 TRBV13 NA CASSTTGTGGFYEQYF TGTGCCAGCAGCACCACCGGGACAGGGGGTTTCTACGAGCAGTACTTC
NA TRBJ2-7 TRBV5-4 NA CASSLTLVRDTLPYEQYF TGTGCCAGCAGCCTCACCCTGGTCCGGGACACCTTACCCTACGAGCAGTACTTC
TRBD1 TRBJ2-7 TRBV6-1 few CASSEMTGVTYEQYF TGTGCCAGCAGTGAAATGACAGGGGTTACCTACGAGCAGTACTTC
NA TRBJ1-1 TRBV21-1 NA CVGPARTGVGTEAFF TGTGTCGGTCCGGCGCGGACAGGGGTAGGCACTGAAGCTTTCTTT
TRBD1 TRBJ1-2 TRBV2 once CASSSGQGSLNGYTF TGTGCCAGCAGTTCCGGACAGGGGAGTCTCAATGGCTACACCTTC
TRBD1 TRBJ2-3 TRBV4-1 NA CASSQEWTGMGNTDTQYF TGCGCCAGCAGCCAAGAGTGGACAGGGATGGGAAACACAGATACGCAGTATTTT
NA TRBJ2-3 TRBV2 few CASSERGADTQYF TGTGCCAGCAGTGAAAGGGGCGCAGATACGCAGTATTTT
TRBD2 TRBJ2-7 TRBV2 NA CASSWGPGLAGEQYF TGTGCCAGCAGTTGGGGTCCCGGACTAGCGGGCGAGCAGTACTTC